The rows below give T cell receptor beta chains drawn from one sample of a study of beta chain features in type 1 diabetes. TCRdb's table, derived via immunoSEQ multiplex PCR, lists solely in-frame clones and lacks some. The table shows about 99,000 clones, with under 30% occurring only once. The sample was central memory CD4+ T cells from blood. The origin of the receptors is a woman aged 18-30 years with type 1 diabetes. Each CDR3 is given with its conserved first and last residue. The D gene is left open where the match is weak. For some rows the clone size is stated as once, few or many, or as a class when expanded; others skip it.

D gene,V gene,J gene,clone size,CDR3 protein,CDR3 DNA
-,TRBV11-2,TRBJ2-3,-,CASSTRAVEYF,TGTGCCAGCAGCACGAGGGCCGTTGAGTATTTT
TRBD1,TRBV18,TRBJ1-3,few,CASSPRRPGQGGIASGNTIYF,TGTGCCAGCTCACCTAGAAGACCGGGACAGGGAGGAATAGCCTCTGGAAACACCATATATTTT
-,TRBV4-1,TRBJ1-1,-,CASSRERGGNTEAFF,TGCGCCAGCAGCCGCGAGCGGGGGGGGAACACTGAAGCTTTCTTT
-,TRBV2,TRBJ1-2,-,CASTMTGNYGYTF,TGTGCCAGCACCATGACGGGAAACTATGGCTACACCTTC
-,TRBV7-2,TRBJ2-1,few,CASSPPGFGWGEQFF,TGTGCCAGCAGCCCGCCGGGGTTCGGATGGGGTGAGCAGTTCTTC
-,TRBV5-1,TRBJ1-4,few,CASSLGVGGEKLFF,TGCGCCAGCAGCTTGGGGGTCGGCGGGGAAAAACTGTTTTTT
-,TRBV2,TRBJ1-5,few,CASSQGLFQPQHF,TGTGCCAGTTCACAGGGATTGTTTCAGCCCCAGCATTTT
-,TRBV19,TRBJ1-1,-,CASSIRGNEAFF,TGTGCCAGTAGTATAAGGGGCAATGAAGCTTTCTTT
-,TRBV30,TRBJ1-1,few,CAWQRSGDTEAFF,TGTGCCTGGCAAAGGAGCGGTGACACTGAAGCTTTCTTT
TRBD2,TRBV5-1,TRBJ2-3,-,CASSLGTSGFTDTQYF,TGCGCCAGCAGCTTGGGGACTAGCGGATTCACAGATACGCAGTATTTT
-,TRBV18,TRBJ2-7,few,CASSTTTEGEQYF,TGTGCCAGCTCAACCACAACCGAGGGCGAGCAGTACTTC
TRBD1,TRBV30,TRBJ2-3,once,CAWSVAGGMPDTQYF,TGTGCCTGGAGTGTGGCAGGGGGAATGCCAGATACGCAGTATTTT
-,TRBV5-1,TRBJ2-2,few,CASSHYRETGELFF,TGCGCCAGCAGCCACTACAGGGAAACCGGGGAGCTGTTTTTT